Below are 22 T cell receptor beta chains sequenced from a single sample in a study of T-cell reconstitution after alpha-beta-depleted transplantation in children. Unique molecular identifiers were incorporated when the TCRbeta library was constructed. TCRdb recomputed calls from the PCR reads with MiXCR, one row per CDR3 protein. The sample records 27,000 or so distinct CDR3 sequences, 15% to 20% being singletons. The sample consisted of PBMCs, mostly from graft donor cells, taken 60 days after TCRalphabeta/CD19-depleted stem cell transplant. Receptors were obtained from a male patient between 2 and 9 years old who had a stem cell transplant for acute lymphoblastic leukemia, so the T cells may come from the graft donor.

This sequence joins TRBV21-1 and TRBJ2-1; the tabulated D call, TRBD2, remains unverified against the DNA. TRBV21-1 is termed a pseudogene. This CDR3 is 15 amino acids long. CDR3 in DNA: TGTGCCAGCAGCAAAGGGCAATATGGGGGAGGCGAGCAGTTCTTC. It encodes CASSKGQYGGGEQFF.

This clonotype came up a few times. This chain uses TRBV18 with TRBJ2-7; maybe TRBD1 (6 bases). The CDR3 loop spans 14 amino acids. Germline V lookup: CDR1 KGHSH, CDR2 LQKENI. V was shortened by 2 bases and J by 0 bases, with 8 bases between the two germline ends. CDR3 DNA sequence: TGTGCCAGCTCACCAGGGGGCAGCTCCTACGAGCAGTACTTC. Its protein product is CASSPGGSSYEQYF.

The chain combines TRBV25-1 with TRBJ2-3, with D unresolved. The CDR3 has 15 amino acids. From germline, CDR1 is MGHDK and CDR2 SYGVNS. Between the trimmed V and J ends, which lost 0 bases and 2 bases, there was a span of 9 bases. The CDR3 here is CASSEYPDVTDTQYF. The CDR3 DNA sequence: TGTGCCAGCAGTGAATATCCGGACGTCACAGATACGCAGTATTTT.

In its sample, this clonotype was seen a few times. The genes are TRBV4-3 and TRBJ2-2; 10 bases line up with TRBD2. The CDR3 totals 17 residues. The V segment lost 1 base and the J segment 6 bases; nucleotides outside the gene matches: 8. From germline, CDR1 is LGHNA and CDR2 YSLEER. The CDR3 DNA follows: TGCGCCAGCAGCCAAGCATCAAAAGCGGGGGGGCCCGGGGAGCTGTTTTTT. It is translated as CASSQASKAGGPGELFF.

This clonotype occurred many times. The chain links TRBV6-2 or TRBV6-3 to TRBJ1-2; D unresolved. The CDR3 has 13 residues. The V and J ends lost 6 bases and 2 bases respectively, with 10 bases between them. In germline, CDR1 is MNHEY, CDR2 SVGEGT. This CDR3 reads CASSPNDNYGYTF. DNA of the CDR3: TGTGCCAGCAGCCCTAACGACAACTATGGCTACACCTTC.

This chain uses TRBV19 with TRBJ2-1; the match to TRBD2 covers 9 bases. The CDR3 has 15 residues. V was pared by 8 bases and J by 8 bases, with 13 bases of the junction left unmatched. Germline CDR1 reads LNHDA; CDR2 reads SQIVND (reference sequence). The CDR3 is CASRWGSGRGYEQFF. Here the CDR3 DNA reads TGTGCCAGTCGATGGGGTAGCGGGAGAGGGTATGAGCAGTTCTTC.

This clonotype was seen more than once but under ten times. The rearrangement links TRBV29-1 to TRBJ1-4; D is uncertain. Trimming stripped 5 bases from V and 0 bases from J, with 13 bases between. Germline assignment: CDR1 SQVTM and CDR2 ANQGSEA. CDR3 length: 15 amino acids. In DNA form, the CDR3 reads TGCAGCGTTCGTACAGATACGGCAACTAATGAAAAACTGTTTTTT. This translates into CSVRTDTATNEKLFF.

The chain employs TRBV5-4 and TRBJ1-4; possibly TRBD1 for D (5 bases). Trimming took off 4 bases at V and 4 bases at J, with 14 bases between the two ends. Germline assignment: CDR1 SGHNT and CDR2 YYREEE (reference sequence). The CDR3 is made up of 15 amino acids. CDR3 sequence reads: CASSRTADINEKLFF. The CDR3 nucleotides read TGTGCCAGCAGCCGGACGGCGGACATTAATGAAAAACTGTTTTTT.

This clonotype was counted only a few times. CDR3 loop: CASSEGWRNQPQHF. The CDR3, as DNA: TGTGCCAGCAGTGAGGGATGGAGAAATCAGCCCCAGCATTTT. This chain joins TRBV2 and TRBJ1-5; D remains unclear. Germline loops: CDR1 SNHLY, CDR2 FYNNEI. The V end was cut by 3 bases, the J end by 4 bases, with 10 bases between. The CDR3 has 14 amino acids.

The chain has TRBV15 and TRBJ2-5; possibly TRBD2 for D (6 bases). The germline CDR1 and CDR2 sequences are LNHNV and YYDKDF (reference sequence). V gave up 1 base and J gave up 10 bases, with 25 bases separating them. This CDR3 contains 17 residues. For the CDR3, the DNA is TGTGCCACCAGCAGAGTAAGGGACTCCATCTTAGGAGTGGACCAGTACTTC. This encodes CATSRVRDSILGVDQYF.

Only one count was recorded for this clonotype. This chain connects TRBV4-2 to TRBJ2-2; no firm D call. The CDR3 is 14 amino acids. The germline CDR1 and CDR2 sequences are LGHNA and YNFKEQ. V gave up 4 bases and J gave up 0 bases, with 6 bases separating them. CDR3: CASSRAANTGELFF. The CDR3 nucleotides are TGTGCCAGCAGCCGGGCGGCGAACACCGGGGAGCTGTTTTTT.

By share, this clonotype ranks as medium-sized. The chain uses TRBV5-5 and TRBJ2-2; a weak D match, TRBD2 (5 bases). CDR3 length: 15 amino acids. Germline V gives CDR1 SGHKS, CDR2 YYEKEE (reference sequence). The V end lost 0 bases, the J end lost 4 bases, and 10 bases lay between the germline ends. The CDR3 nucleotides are TGTGCCAGCAGCTTGGAAGAGGGCTCCACCGGGGAGCTGTTTTTT. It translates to CASSLEEGSTGELFF.

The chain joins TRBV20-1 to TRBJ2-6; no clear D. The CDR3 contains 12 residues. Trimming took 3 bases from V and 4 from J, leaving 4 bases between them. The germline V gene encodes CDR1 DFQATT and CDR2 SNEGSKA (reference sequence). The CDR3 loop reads CSAREGANVLTF. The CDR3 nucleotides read TGCAGTGCTAGGGAAGGGGCCAACGTCCTGACTTTC.

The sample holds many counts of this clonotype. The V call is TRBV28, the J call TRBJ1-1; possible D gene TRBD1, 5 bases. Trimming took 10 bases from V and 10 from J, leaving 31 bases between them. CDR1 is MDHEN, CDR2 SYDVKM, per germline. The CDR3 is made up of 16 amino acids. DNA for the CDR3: TGTGCCATCCTTCCCTCGGGGACGAGAGGGGCCTCGGGAGCTTTCTTT. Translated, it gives CAILPSGTRGASGAFF.

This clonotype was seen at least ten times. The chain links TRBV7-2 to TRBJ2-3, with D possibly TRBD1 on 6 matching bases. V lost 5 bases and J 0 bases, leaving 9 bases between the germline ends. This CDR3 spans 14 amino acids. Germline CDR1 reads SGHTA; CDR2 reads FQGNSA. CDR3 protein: CASSPGHSTDTQYF. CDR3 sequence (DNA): TGTGCCAGCAGCCCGGGACACAGCACAGATACGCAGTATTTT.

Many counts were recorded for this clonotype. The CDR3 nucleotides are TGTGCCAGCAGTTTCACGGGAGGTACGCAGTATTTT. This gives the protein CASSFTGGTQYF. The rearrangement links TRBV27 to TRBJ2-3, with TRBD2 matching over 7 bases. CDR1 and CDR2 from the germline V gene are MNHEY and SMNVEV (reference sequence). The CDR3 spans 12 residues. The V segment lost 3 bases and the J segment 8 bases; nucleotides outside the gene matches: 2.

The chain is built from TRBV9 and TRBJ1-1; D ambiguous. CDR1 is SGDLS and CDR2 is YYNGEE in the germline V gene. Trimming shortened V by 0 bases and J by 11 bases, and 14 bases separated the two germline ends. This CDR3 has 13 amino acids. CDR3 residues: CASSVEGDRSAFF. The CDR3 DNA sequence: TGTGCCAGCAGCGTAGAAGGCGACCGAAGTGCTTTCTTT.

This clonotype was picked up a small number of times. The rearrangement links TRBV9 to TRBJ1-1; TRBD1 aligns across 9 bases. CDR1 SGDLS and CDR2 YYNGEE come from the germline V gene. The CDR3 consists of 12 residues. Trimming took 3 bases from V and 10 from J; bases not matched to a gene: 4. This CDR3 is CASSGGQGRAFF. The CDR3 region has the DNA TGTGCCAGCAGCGGAGGACAGGGGAGAGCTTTCTTT.

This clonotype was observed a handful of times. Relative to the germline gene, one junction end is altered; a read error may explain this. CDR3 bases: TGTGCCAGCAGCCGGGACACCGAAGCTTTCTTT. It codes for CASSRDTEAFF. This chain connects TRBV6-5 to TRBJ1-1, with D perhaps TRBD1 (6 bases). In germline, CDR1 is MNHEY, CDR2 SVGAGI. CDR3 size: 11 residues.

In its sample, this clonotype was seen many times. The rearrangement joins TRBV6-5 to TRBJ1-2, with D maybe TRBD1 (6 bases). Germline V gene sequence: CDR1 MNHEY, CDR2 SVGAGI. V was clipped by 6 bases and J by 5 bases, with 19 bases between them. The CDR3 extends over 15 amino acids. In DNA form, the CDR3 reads TGTGCCAGCAGCCCCCGCCAACAGGGATTGTATGGCTACACCTTC. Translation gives CASSPRQQGLYGYTF.

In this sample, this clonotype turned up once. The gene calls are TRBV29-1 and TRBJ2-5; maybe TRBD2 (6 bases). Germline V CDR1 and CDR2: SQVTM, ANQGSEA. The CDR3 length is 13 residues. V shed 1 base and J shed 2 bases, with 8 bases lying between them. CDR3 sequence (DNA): TGCAGCGTTGAAGGGAGGGAACAAGAGACCCAGTACTTC. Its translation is CSVEGREQETQYF. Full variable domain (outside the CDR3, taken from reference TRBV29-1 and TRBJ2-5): SAVISQKPSRDICQRGTSLTIQCQVDSQVTMMFWYRQQPGQSLTLIATANQGSEATYESGFVIDKFPISRPNLTFSTLTVSNMSPEDSSIYLCSVEGREQETQYFGPGTRLLVL.

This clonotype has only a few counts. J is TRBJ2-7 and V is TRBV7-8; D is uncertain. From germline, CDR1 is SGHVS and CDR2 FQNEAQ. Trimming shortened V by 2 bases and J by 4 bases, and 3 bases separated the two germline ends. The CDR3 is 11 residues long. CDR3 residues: CASSLRYEQYF. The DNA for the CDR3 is TGTGCCAGCAGCTTAAGATACGAGCAGTACTTC.